Listed below are T cell receptor beta chains from one sample, sequenced in a study of T cell responses to AZD1222 COVID-19 vaccine. Generated by immunoSEQ multiplex PCR, the TCRdb table keeps only in-frame clones and is missing some. The table shows around 140,000 clones, with 80% to 90% occurring only once. Sequenced here: peripheral blood, sampled on day 0 of AZD1222 vaccination. Receptors originate from an adult in good health. Both conserved end residues are part of each CDR3. The D gene is left open where the match is weak. Only some rows state a clone size, as once, few, many or a class for expanded clones.

v_gene,len,d_gene,j_gene,abundance,CDR3nt,CDR3aa
TRBV6-6,13,.,TRBJ2-1,.,TGTGCCAGCAGTCACCTACAGGAAAATGAGCAGTTCTTC,CASSHLQENEQFF
TRBV3-1/TRBV3-2,15,.,TRBJ2-1,.,TGTGCCAGCAGCCAAGGCCCACAGAGAAACAATGAGCAGTTCTTC,CASSQGPQRNNEQFF
TRBV28,16,.,TRBJ2-3,.,TGTGCCAGCAGTCCAAACCAAGGACTTTCTACAGATACGCAGTATTTT,CASSPNQGLSTDTQYF
TRBV28,16,TRBD1,TRBJ1-5,few,TGTGCCAGCAGCTTTGACAGGGTCGGAAGCAATCAGCCCCAGCATTTT,CASSFDRVGSNQPQHF
TRBV5-4,13,.,TRBJ2-5,.,TGTGCCAGCAGCCCTGGACCTCTGGGGACCCAGTACTTC,CASSPGPLGTQYF
TRBV29-1,12,.,TRBJ2-7,.,TGCAGCGTGAGGGACTCTTTTTACGAGCAGTACTTC,CSVRDSFYEQYF
TRBV27,15,.,TRBJ2-7,.,TGTGCCAGCAGTTTTGGGGGGGGCGCAGGGTACGAGCAGTACTTC,CASSFGGGAGYEQYF
TRBV7-3,15,TRBD1,TRBJ1-1,.,TGTGCCAGCAGCAGCGGACAGGGAGAGGCTGCTGAAGCTTTCTTT,CASSSGQGEAAEAFF
TRBV9,14,.,TRBJ1-6,.,TGTGCCAGCAGCGTGAGGACAGATAATTCACCCCTCCACTTT,CASSVRTDNSPLHF
TRBV6-5,14,TRBD2,TRBJ2-3,.,TGTGCCAGCAGCCCCGGGGGAGCGGGAAATCGGTGGTATTTT,CASSPGGAGNRWYF
TRBV30,13,.,TRBJ1-4,.,TGTGCCTGTAGACAGTCCGTTAATGAAAAACTGTTTTTT,CACRQSVNEKLFF
TRBV28,13,.,TRBJ2-7,.,TGTGCCAGCAGTTCCCCACTAGGCTACGAGCAGTACTTC,CASSSPLGYEQYF
TRBV9,15,TRBD1,TRBJ2-2,.,TGTGCCAGCAGCCCCCGGGACAGACACACCGGGGAGCTGTTTTTT,CASSPRDRHTGELFF
TRBV19,19,.,TRBJ1-2,few,TGTGCCAGTAGTGGGAGTCGACAGGACCGACTGGGACATATATATGGCTACACCTTC,CASSGSRQDRLGHIYGYTF
TRBV5-6,17,TRBD1,TRBJ1-2,.,TGTGCCAGCAGCTTGGATACCGACAGGGGGCCTAACTATGGCTACACCTTC,CASSLDTDRGPNYGYTF
TRBV28,16,TRBD2,TRBJ2-7,once,TGTGCCAGCAGTTTGCTACTAGCGGGAGTCTCCTACGAGCAGTACTTC,CASSLLLAGVSYEQYF
TRBV12-3/TRBV12-4,13,.,TRBJ1-5,.,TGTGCCAGCGTTAACAGACTCAATCAGCCCCAGCATTTT,CASVNRLNQPQHF
TRBV3-1/TRBV3-2,15,.,TRBJ1-1,.,TGTGCCAGCAGCATTAGGCGGGGAGTCGGGACTGAAGCTTTCTTT,CASSIRRGVGTEAFF
TRBV18,16,TRBD2,TRBJ2-1,.,TGTGCCAGCTCCCACAAACTAGCGGGCTCCTACAATGAGCAGTTCTTC,CASSHKLAGSYNEQFF
TRBV19,13,.,TRBJ1-1,.,TGTGCCAGTAGTTCCCGGGACGGGCGTTCGGCTTTCTTT,CASSSRDGRSAFF
TRBV12-5,14,TRBD2,TRBJ2-3,.,TGTGCTAGTGGCCCCGAATTGCTAGCGGGGAAGCAGTATTTT,CASGPELLAGKQYF
TRBV9,14,.,TRBJ2-5,.,TGTGCCAGCAGCGTAGGGAGGGGAGGAGAGACCCAGTACTTC,CASSVGRGGETQYF
TRBV6-5,15,TRBD1,TRBJ2-7,.,TGTGCCAGCAGTTACCGGGGACAGCTTGCCTACGAGCAGTACTTC,CASSYRGQLAYEQYF